This is a list of T cell receptor beta chains from one sample in a study of cytomegalovirus exposure and HLA in healthy donors. Sequenced by immunoSEQ multiplex PCR; TCRdb stores in-frame clones only, minus some. The data show 180,000 or so clones, roughly a tenth seen once. The sequenced sample was PBMCs. These receptors all stem from a woman aged 25 to 39 in good health and CMV-seropositive. CDR3s include the opening cysteine and the closing phenylalanine or tryptophan. D genes are given only for firm matches. Only part of the rows carry a size: once, few, many, or a class if the clone is expanded.

j_gene,d_gene,abundance,v_gene,CDR3aa,CDR3nt
TRBJ2-2,TRBD2,NA,TRBV13,CASSLGSSGIVDTGELFF,TGTGCCAGCAGCTTAGGTTCTAGCGGGATAGTGGACACCGGGGAGCTGTTTTTT
TRBJ2-3,TRBD1,NA,TRBV30,CAWRTGSTDTQYF,TGTGCCTGGAGGACAGGGTCCACAGATACGCAGTATTTT
TRBJ2-3,NA,few,TRBV11-3,CASSPTTISTDTQYF,TGTGCCAGCAGTCCAACTACGATAAGCACAGATACGCAGTATTTT
TRBJ2-2,TRBD2,few,TRBV7-9,CASSPGLAGDDTGELFF,TGTGCCAGCAGCCCGGGACTAGCGGGAGATGACACCGGGGAGCTGTTTTTT
TRBJ2-7,NA,few,TRBV7-2,CASSPGSTTYEQYF,TGTGCCAGCAGCCCTGGGTCGACAACCTACGAGCAGTACTTC
TRBJ2-1,TRBD1,NA,TRBV19,CASSPGSAQGVNEQFF,TGTGCCAGTAGTCCAGGCTCGGCTCAGGGGGTAAATGAGCAGTTCTTC
TRBJ2-1,NA,NA,TRBV5-4,CASSLGGKANNEQFF,TGTGCCAGCAGCTTGGGCGGGAAGGCAAACAATGAGCAGTTCTTC
TRBJ1-2,NA,NA,TRBV9,CASSISSVGYTF,TGTGCCAGCAGCATAAGCAGCGTTGGCTACACCTTC
TRBJ1-5,NA,few,TRBV27,CASTSPGGGKQPQHF,TGTGCCAGCACTTCACCGGGGGGAGGTAAGCAGCCCCAGCATTTT
TRBJ2-1,NA,NA,TRBV7-9,CASSDLSSYNEQFF,TGTGCCAGCAGTGACTTGAGCTCCTACAATGAGCAGTTCTTC
TRBJ1-1,NA,NA,TRBV15,CATRGAPNTEAFF,TGTGCCACCAGAGGAGCCCCGAACACTGAAGCTTTCTTT
TRBJ2-3,NA,few,TRBV10-3,CAISESSKPRRVDTQYF,TGTGCCATCAGTGAGTCGTCGAAACCGAGGCGAGTGGATACGCAGTATTTT
TRBJ2-5,TRBD2,few,TRBV4-2,CASSQDSASGQQETQYF,TGTGCCAGCAGCCAAGATTCGGCTAGCGGTCAACAAGAGACCCAGTACTTC
TRBJ1-1,NA,few,TRBV6-4,CASSEREGAEAFF,TGTGCCAGCAGTGAGCGGGAGGGCGCTGAAGCTTTCTTT
TRBJ2-3,NA,NA,TRBV29-1,CSVRSDTQYF,TGCAGCGTCCGGTCAGATACGCAGTATTTT
TRBJ2-3,TRBD1,NA,TRBV7-9,CASSSGDRGIDTQYF,TGTGCCAGCAGCTCAGGGGACAGAGGGATAGATACGCAGTATTTT
TRBJ2-3,NA,few,TRBV15,CATSRDPSDTQYF,TGTGCCACCAGCAGAGATCCGTCGGATACGCAGTATTTT
TRBJ1-5,TRBD1,NA,TRBV6-5,CASGRTGSNQPQHF,TGTGCCAGCGGCAGGACAGGTAGCAATCAGCCCCAGCATTTT
TRBJ1-1,NA,NA,TRBV6-1,CASTWGGVNTEAFF,TGTGCCAGCACGTGGGGGGGGGTGAACACTGAAGCTTTCTTT
TRBJ2-1,TRBD2,NA,TRBV5-1,CASSLVLAGVLVGNEQFF,TGCGCCAGCAGCTTGGTACTAGCGGGAGTATTGGTCGGCAATGAGCAGTTCTTC
TRBJ2-3,TRBD2,few,TRBV6-1,CASSDILAGLPDTQYF,TGTGCCAGCAGTGACATACTAGCGGGGCTGCCAGATACGCAGTATTTT
TRBJ2-2,NA,once,TRBV5-4,CASSLALGSTHRARRELFF,TGTGCCAGCAGCTTGGCCCTAGGCAGCACCCATAGAGCGCGTCGGGAGCTGTTTTTT
TRBJ2-1,TRBD2,NA,TRBV11-3,CASSISSGGEQFF,TGTGCCAGCAGCATTTCTAGCGGCGGCGAGCAGTTCTTC
TRBJ2-2,TRBD2,NA,TRBV6-4,CASSDSGPSGSGHTGELFF,TGTGCCAGCAGTGACTCTGGCCCTAGCGGGAGCGGCCACACCGGGGAGCTGTTTTTT
TRBJ2-7,TRBD2,few,TRBV5-1,CASSTGLAGPTSYEQYF,TGCGCCAGCAGCACCGGACTAGCGGGGCCGACCTCTTACGAGCAGTACTTC
TRBJ1-5,NA,NA,TRBV6-5,CASSYRQNQPQHF,TGTGCCAGCAGTTACAGACAGAATCAGCCCCAGCATTTT
TRBJ1-4,NA,few,TRBV23-1,CASSQAQTVSEKLFF,TGCGCCAGCAGTCAAGCCCAAACTGTGAGCGAAAAACTGTTTTTT
TRBJ2-2,TRBD2,NA,TRBV9,CASSVGGRGTGELFF,TGTGCCAGCAGCGTAGGCGGGAGGGGCACCGGGGAGCTGTTTTTT
TRBJ1-1,NA,few,TRBV30,CAWRELSVGGTEAFF,TGTGCCTGGAGGGAACTGAGCGTAGGGGGCACTGAAGCTTTCTTT
TRBJ2-1,TRBD2,NA,TRBV5-1,CASSPPRTSGGEQFF,TGCGCCAGCAGCCCACCTAGGACTAGTGGCGGTGAGCAGTTCTTC
TRBJ1-4,NA,NA,TRBV7-8,CASSERGGREKLFF,TGTGCCAGCAGCGAGAGGGGGGGGCGGGAAAAACTGTTTTTT
TRBJ2-7,TRBD1,NA,TRBV25-1,CASRKGTAPYEQYF,TGTGCCAGCAGGAAGGGGACAGCACCCTACGAGCAGTACTTC
TRBJ2-7,TRBD2,NA,TRBV7-9,CASSLATSGDYEQYF,TGTGCCAGCAGCTTAGCGACTAGCGGTGACTACGAGCAGTACTTC
TRBJ2-1,TRBD2,few,TRBV10-1,CASSESGSIYNEQFF,TGCGCCAGCAGTGAGAGCGGGAGCATCTACAATGAGCAGTTCTTC
TRBJ1-3,TRBD1,few,TRBV2,CASSEFGQASSSGNTIYF,TGTGCCAGCAGTGAATTCGGACAGGCCTCGAGCTCTGGAAACACCATATATTTT
TRBJ1-2,NA,few,TRBV5-5,CASLNLRSSLYGYTF,TGTGCCAGTCTCAACCTCAGGTCGTCATTATATGGCTACACCTTC
TRBJ1-2,TRBD1,NA,TRBV5-1,CASSPEGAGHTF,TGCGCCAGCAGCCCGGAGGGGGCCGGGCACACCTTC
TRBJ2-1,TRBD2,NA,TRBV30,CAWRGGSSYNEQFF,TGTGCCTGGAGGGGGGGGAGCTCCTACAATGAGCAGTTCTTC
TRBJ1-4,NA,few,TRBV2,CASSYRVSNEKLFF,TGTGCCAGCAGTTACAGGGTTTCCAATGAAAAACTGTTTTTT
TRBJ1-5,NA,NA,TRBV6-1,CASRRGFDSNQPQHF,TGTGCCAGCAGACGGGGTTTCGATAGCAATCAGCCCCAGCATTTT
TRBJ2-5,TRBD1,NA,TRBV7-9,CASSPRRDRGQTQYF,TGTGCCAGCAGCCCCCGCCGGGACAGGGGACAGACCCAGTACTTC
TRBJ1-2,NA,NA,TRBV2,CASRQSPDGYTF,TGTGCCAGCAGACAGTCACCAGATGGCTACACCTTC
TRBJ1-3,TRBD1,few,TRBV7-9,CASRQGSGNTIYF,TGTGCCAGCAGACAGGGGTCTGGAAACACCATATATTTT
TRBJ1-1,TRBD1,few,TRBV5-8,CASSSSGGTNTEAFF,TGTGCCAGCAGCTCATCAGGGGGTACGAACACTGAAGCTTTCTTT
TRBJ2-7,TRBD1,NA,TRBV5-1,CASSPRQGDEQYF,TGCGCCAGCAGCCCCAGACAGGGAGACGAGCAGTACTTC
TRBJ1-4,NA,few,TRBV30,CAWRTLSREVTNEKLFF,TGTGCCTGGCGGACTTTGTCCAGGGAGGTAACTAATGAAAAACTGTTTTTT
TRBJ2-1,NA,NA,TRBV21-1,CASGRDRVGNEQFF,TGTGCCAGCGGCCGGGACAGGGTGGGGAATGAGCAGTTCTTC
TRBJ1-3,TRBD1,few,TRBV23-1,CASRNAGTGGSGNTIYF,TGCGCCAGCAGGAATGCCGGGACAGGCGGCTCTGGAAACACCATATATTTT
TRBJ2-1,TRBD2,NA,TRBV11-2,CASSSLLAVYNEQFF,TGTGCCAGCAGCTCCCTCCTAGCGGTTTACAATGAGCAGTTCTTC
TRBJ1-3,NA,NA,TRBV5-5,CASSLVTDRKRNTIYF,TGTGCCAGCAGCTTGGTAACCGACAGGAAACGAAACACCATATATTTT
TRBJ2-7,NA,few,TRBV9,CASSVGAGLGYEQYF,TGTGCCAGCAGCGTAGGTGCGGGGTTGGGGTACGAGCAGTACTTC